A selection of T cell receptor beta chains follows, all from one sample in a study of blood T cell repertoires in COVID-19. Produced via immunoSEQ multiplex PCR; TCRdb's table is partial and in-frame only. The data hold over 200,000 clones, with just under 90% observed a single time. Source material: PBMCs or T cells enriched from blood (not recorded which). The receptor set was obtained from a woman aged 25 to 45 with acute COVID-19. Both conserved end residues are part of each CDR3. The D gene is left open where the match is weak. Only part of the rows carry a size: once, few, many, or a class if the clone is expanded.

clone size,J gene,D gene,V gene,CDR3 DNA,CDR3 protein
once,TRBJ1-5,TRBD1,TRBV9,TGTGCCAGCAGCGGGGGACAGGGGAATCAGCCCCAGCATTTT,CASSGGQGNQPQHF
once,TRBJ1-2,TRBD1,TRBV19,TGTGCCAGTAGTCCTACCGGGACAGACGGCTACACCTTC,CASSPTGTDGYTF
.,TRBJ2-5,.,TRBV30,TGTGCCTGGAGTGTAAAGTGGCAGGGACAAGAGACCCAGTACTTC,CAWSVKWQGQETQYF
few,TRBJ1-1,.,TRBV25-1,TGTGCCAGCAGTGAAAGTGGCCCGAACACTGAAGCTTTCTTT,CASSESGPNTEAFF
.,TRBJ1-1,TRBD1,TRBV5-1,TGCGCCTCCAGGGGGCGCGACCTTAACACTGAAGCTTTCTTT,CASRGRDLNTEAFF
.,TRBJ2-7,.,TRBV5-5,TGTGCCAGCAGCTTCGGGACAAGTTACGAGCAGTACTTC,CASSFGTSYEQYF
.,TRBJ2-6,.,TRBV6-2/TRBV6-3,TGTGCCAGCAGTTACTCACACTCTGGGGCCAACGTCCTGACTTTC,CASSYSHSGANVLTF
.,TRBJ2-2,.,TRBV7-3,TGTGCCAGCAGCCCGGCGGTGGATCACGGGGAGCTGTTTTTT,CASSPAVDHGELFF
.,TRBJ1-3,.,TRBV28,TGTGCCAGCCCACCAATAGGACTTGGACGAAACACCATATATTTT,CASPPIGLGRNTIYF
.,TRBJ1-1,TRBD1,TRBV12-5,TGTGCTAGTGGCGCTACAGGGGGCCCTATGAACACTGAAGCTTTCTTT,CASGATGGPMNTEAFF
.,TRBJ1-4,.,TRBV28,TGTGCCAGCAGTTCACAGGGTACGTGGGAAAAACTGTTTTTT,CASSSQGTWEKLFF
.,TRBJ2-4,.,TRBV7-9,TGTGCCAGCAGCCCTACTAGTCAGAGGAAAAACATTCAGTACTTC,CASSPTSQRKNIQYF
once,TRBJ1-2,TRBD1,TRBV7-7,TGTGCCATAAAAGACAGGGCGTATGGCTACACCTTC,CAIKDRAYGYTF
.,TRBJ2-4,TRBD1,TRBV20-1,TGCAGTGCTAGTTTAGGGACAGGGGGCAAAAACATTCAGTACTTC,CSASLGTGGKNIQYF
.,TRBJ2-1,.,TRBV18,TGTGCCAGCTCACCACTGATGGGGGGTGCCTACAATGAGCAGTTCTTC,CASSPLMGGAYNEQFF
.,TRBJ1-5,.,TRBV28,TGTGCCAGCAGTTTATGGGTCCCTACCCATAATAGCAATCAGCCCCAGCATTTT,CASSLWVPTHNSNQPQHF
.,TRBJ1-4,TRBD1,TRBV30,TGTGCCTGGAGACGGACAGGGGCAAATGAAAAACTGTTTTTT,CAWRRTGANEKLFF
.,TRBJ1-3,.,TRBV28,TGTGCCAGCTCTTGGAGGATAGCTGCTGGAAACACCATATATTTT,CASSWRIAAGNTIYF
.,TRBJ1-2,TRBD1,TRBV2,TGTGCCAGCAGTGACCCATCAGGGGGCTATGGCTACACCTTC,CASSDPSGGYGYTF
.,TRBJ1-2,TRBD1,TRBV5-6,TGTGCCAGCAGCTTGACAGGGGGCGGGTATGGCTACACCTTC,CASSLTGGGYGYTF
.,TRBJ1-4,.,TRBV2,TGTGCCAGCAGTTCGGACAGAAATAATGAAAAACTGTTTTTT,CASSSDRNNEKLFF
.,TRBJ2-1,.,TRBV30,TGTGCCTGGAGTGTAATGGGAAGACAGCCGAATGAGCAGTTCTTC,CAWSVMGRQPNEQFF
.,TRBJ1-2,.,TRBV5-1,TGCGCCAGCAGCACCGGGGAAAACTATGGCTACACCTTC,CASSTGENYGYTF
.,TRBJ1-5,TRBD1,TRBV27,TGTGCCAGCAGTTTCCAGGGGGCTCCCAATCAGCCCCAGCATTTT,CASSFQGAPNQPQHF
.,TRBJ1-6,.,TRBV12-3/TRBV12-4,TGTGCCAGCAGTTTAATGAGGTCACCCCTCCACTTT,CASSLMRSPLHF
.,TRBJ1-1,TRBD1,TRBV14,TGTGCCAGCAGCCCTACAGGGGTTGAAGCTTTCTTT,CASSPTGVEAFF
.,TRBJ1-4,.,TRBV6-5,TGTGCCAGCAGCGACAGGGAAAAACTGTTTTTT,CASSDREKLFF
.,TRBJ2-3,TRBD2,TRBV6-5,TGTGCCAGCAGTACGGGACTAGCGGGGGCAGATACGCAGTATTTT,CASSTGLAGADTQYF
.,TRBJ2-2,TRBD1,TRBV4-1,TGCGCCAGCAGTCCGGGACAGGGTGGGACCGGGGAGCTGTTTTTT,CASSPGQGGTGELFF
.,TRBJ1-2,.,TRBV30,TGTGCCTGGAGTGAGGAGAACTATGGCTACACCTTC,CAWSEENYGYTF
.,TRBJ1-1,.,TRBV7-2,TGTGCCAGCAGCCTACAGGGTCCTGTCACTGAAGCTTTCTTT,CASSLQGPVTEAFF